Below are 20 T cell receptor beta chains sequenced from a single sample in a study of cytotoxic CD8 clonotypes in ibrutinib-treated CLL. Sequencing used immunoSEQ multiplex PCR; TCRdb keeps in-frame clones, though not all of them. The sample shows about 50,000 clones, roughly 71% of them seen only once. Material: PBMCs, obtained after 12 months of ibrutinib treatment. The receptor set was obtained from a human donor with chronic lymphocytic leukemia.

This clone was detected a few times. The genes are TRBV2 and TRBJ2-1, with 8 bases that match TRBD1. The CDR3 is made up of 15 amino acids. V gave up 7 bases and J gave up 1 base; unmatched junction bases: 6. Looked up from germline, CDR1 is SNHLY and CDR2 is FYNNEI. The CDR3 DNA follows: TGTGCCAGCAAACGGACAGGGACTTCCTACAATGAGCAGTTCTTC. Its translation: CASKRTGTSYNEQFF. Using reference TRBV2 and TRBJ2-1 for the parts outside the CDR3, the full variable domain is EPEVTQTPSHQVTQMGQEVILRCVPISNHLYFYWYRQILGQKVEFLVSFYNNEISEKSEIFDDQFSVERPDGSNFTLKIRSTKLEDSAMYFCASKRTGTSYNEQFFGPGTRLTVL.

This clone came up a few times. The V gene is TRBV5-4, the J gene TRBJ1-2; tentative D call: TRBD1 (5 bases). In germline, CDR1 is SGHNT, CDR2 YYREEE (reference sequence). The CDR3 is 15 residues long. Trimming removed 4 bases at V and 6 bases at J, with 19 bases between. CDR3 protein: CASSVQVGRWNGYTF. For the CDR3, the DNA is TGTGCCAGCAGCGTACAGGTAGGGCGGTGGAATGGCTACACCTTC.

This clone appeared a single time. The chain joins TRBV19 to TRBJ1-1; D may be TRBD1 (5 bases). Germline V gene sequence: CDR1 LNHDA, CDR2 SQIVND (reference sequence). The CDR3 is made up of 14 amino acids. The V and J ends lost 5 bases and 3 bases respectively, with 13 bases between them. In nucleotides, the CDR3 is TGTGCCAGTAGTCGTCAGGGAGTGGACACTGAAGCTTTCTTT. Amino acids: CASSRQGVDTEAFF.

V usage is TRBV7-9 and J usage is TRBJ2-3; 10 bases are shared with TRBD2. The CDR3 covers 18 residues. The V gene's germline CDR1 is SEHNR and CDR2 FQNEAQ (reference sequence). The trim removed 5 bases at V and 6 bases at J, leaving 17 bases unmatched. In nucleotides, the CDR3 is TGTGCCAGCAGCCGAACTAGCGGGATGACCCTCTTCGGGGATACGCAGTATTTT. This gives the protein CASSRTSGMTLFGDTQYF.

In this sample, this clone turned up once. The chain employs TRBV5-1 and TRBJ1-1; D is perhaps TRBD1 (5 bases). V was clipped by 3 bases and J by 0 bases, with 12 bases between them. Germline assignment: CDR1 SGHRS and CDR2 YFSETQ. CDR3 length equals 15 residues. CDR3 residues: CASSSLTDLNTEAFF. DNA for the CDR3: TGCGCCAGCAGCTCCCTGACAGACTTGAACACTGAAGCTTTCTTT.

The chain joins TRBV5-3 to TRBJ1-1; D is unresolved. TRBV5-3 is noted as an ORF with a role that remains uncertain. The V end was cut by 0 bases, the J end by 1 base, with 16 bases between. The CDR3 runs 17 residues. The DNA for the CDR3 is TGTGCCAGAAGCTTGGCGCCCCCTCCATCAGCGAACACTGAAGCTTTCTTT. It yields the protein CARSLAPPPSANTEAFF.

The chain carries TRBV9 and TRBJ1-4, with D unresolved. V lost 2 bases, J lost 3 bases, and 11 bases lay in between. This CDR3 has 15 residues. Germline values: CDR1 SGDLS, CDR2 YYNGEE. For the CDR3, the DNA is TGTGCCAGCAGCGTTTTGAGTGGGGCTAATGAAAAACTGTTTTTT. Residues: CASSVLSGANEKLFF. Full variable domain (rest looked up from reference TRBV9 and TRBJ1-4): DSGVTQTPKHLITATGQRVTLRCSPRSGDLSVYWYQQSLDQGLQFLIQYYNGEERAKGNILERFSAQQFPDLHSELNLSSLELGDSALYFCASSVLSGANEKLFFGSGTQLSVL.

The chain couples TRBV4-1 to TRBJ1-4; D is unclear. CDR3 size: 16 residues. Trimming stripped 0 bases from V and 0 bases from J, with 8 bases between. Germline CDR1 MGHRA, CDR2 YSYEKL. The CDR3 here is CASSQDGRATNEKLFF. CDR3 coding DNA: TGCGCCAGCAGCCAAGATGGACGGGCAACTAATGAAAAACTGTTTTTT.

This clone was recorded only once. The rearrangement uses TRBV4-3 and TRBJ1-4, with D possibly being TRBD1 (5 bases). V lost 3 bases, J lost 6 bases, and 14 bases lay in between. CDR1 LGHNA and CDR2 YSLEER come from the germline V gene. The CDR3 consists of 15 residues. The DNA of the CDR3 is TGCGCCAGCAGCCAGACCAGTAACAGGCATGAAAAACTGTTTTTT. Translated: CASSQTSNRHEKLFF.

The V call is TRBV9, the J call TRBJ2-1; TRBD1 matches 8 bases. The CDR3 is 19 amino acids. The junction had 17 bases not matched to a gene; V was cut back by 0 bases and J by 6 bases. Germline V gives CDR1 SGDLS, CDR2 YYNGEE. The CDR3 here is CASSVGPGGAGRSGNEQFF. CDR3 in DNA: TGTGCCAGCAGCGTAGGTCCAGGGGGCGCAGGACGATCGGGCAATGAGCAGTTCTTC.

This clone was observed a single time. The J gene is TRBJ1-1, the V gene TRBV18; 9 bases agree with TRBD1. Per the germline V gene, CDR1 is KGHSH and CDR2 is LQKENI. The CDR3 runs to 15 residues. V was pared by 3 bases and J by 1 base, with 3 bases of the junction left unmatched. CDR3 DNA: TGTGCCAGCTCACCGGGACAGGGCCAGAACACTGAAGCTTTCTTT. It is translated as CASSPGQGQNTEAFF.

The chain links TRBV9 to TRBJ1-2, with D possibly being TRBD1 (5 bases). This CDR3 is built from 14 residues. CDR1 SGDLS and CDR2 YYNGEE come from the germline V gene. V lost 2 bases to trimming and J lost 2 bases, with 10 bases between them. CDR3 DNA sequence: TGTGCCAGCAGCGTCTCGGGGACCAACTATGGCTACACCTTC. Translating gives CASSVSGTNYGYTF.

The V call is TRBV11-2, the J call TRBJ2-3; possibly TRBD1 for D (6 bases). This CDR3 has 14 residues. Trimming removed 5 bases from V and 6 bases from J, with 15 bases in between. Germline V lookup: CDR1 SGHAT, CDR2 FQNNGV. This chain's CDR3 is CASSTFTGPDTQYF. CDR3 bases: TGTGCCAGCAGCACATTCACAGGGCCCGATACGCAGTATTTT.

This chain links TRBV9 with TRBJ2-3; no clear D gene. The germline V and J ends were trimmed by 2 bases and 8 bases, with 9 bases remaining between them. CDR3 length: 12 amino acids. Per the germline V gene, CDR1 is SGDLS and CDR2 is YYNGEE. The CDR3 DNA is TGTGCCAGCAGCGTTGGAGCCGGTACGCAGTATTTT. It codes for CASSVGAGTQYF.

The gene calls are TRBV4-1 and TRBJ1-1, with D unclear. V was trimmed by 0 bases and J by 5 bases, leaving 7 bases between them. CDR3 size: 13 residues. Germline V lookup: CDR1 MGHRA, CDR2 YSYEKL. In DNA form, the CDR3 reads TGCGCCAGCAGCCAAGATCTGAGTACTGAAGCTTTCTTT. This gives the protein CASSQDLSTEAFF.

This sequence joins TRBV30 and TRBJ2-1; TRBD2 aligns across 7 bases. After removal of 8 bases from V and 7 bases from J, the junction contained 11 bases not matched to a gene. This CDR3 spans 13 amino acids. CDR1 is GTSNPN, CDR2 SVGIG, per germline (reference sequence). The CDR3 bases are TGTGCCCGGATTGGGGGGGGAGGGAATGAGCAGTTCTTC. Translating gives CARIGGGGNEQFF.

The V and J genes are TRBV5-1 and TRBJ2-7; no definite D call. CDR1 and CDR2 (germline): SGHRS, YFSETQ. With 5 bases removed from V and 5 bases from J, the gap between germline ends came to 11 bases. The CDR3 has 12 amino acids. The CDR3 protein is CASRISWDEQYF. The CDR3 region has the DNA TGCGCCAGCAGGATCTCCTGGGACGAGCAGTACTTC.

The chain recombines TRBV7-8 with TRBJ2-7; D call uncertain. CDR3 length: 13 residues. Germline V gene sequence: CDR1 SGHVS, CDR2 FQNEAQ. Trimming removed 3 bases at V and 2 bases at J, with 8 bases between. The CDR3 bases are TGTGCCAGCAGCTTTCGATCGGCCTACGAGCAGTACTTC. This sequence encodes CASSFRSAYEQYF.

In this sample, this clone turned up once. The V and J genes are TRBV5-1 and TRBJ2-2, with 8 bases aligning to TRBD2. The V gene's germline CDR1 is SGHRS and CDR2 YFSETQ. V lost 0 bases and J lost 6; bases outside the gene matches: 10. The CDR3 spans 17 residues. The CDR3 sequence: CASSLDALAGIPGELFF. As DNA, the CDR3 is TGCGCCAGCAGCTTGGATGCCCTAGCGGGTATCCCCGGGGAGCTGTTTTTT.

This clone appeared a single time. This chain connects TRBV5-5 to TRBJ2-3; 7 bases match TRBD1. Germline V lookup: CDR1 SGHKS, CDR2 YYEKEE (reference sequence). Losses at the gene ends were 3 bases for V and 4 bases for J; bases not matched to a gene: 5. This CDR3 is built from 14 residues. The chain's CDR3 is CASSSTGLADTQYF. In DNA, the CDR3 is TGTGCCAGCAGCTCGACAGGGCTCGCAGATACGCAGTATTTT.